This T cell receptor (beta chain) was retrieved from a study of blood T cell repertoires in COVID-19. Overall study: Italy, Spain and the United States were the sources of the convalescent and acute COVID-19 samples. T cells, B-cell-depleted T cells, or PBMCs provided the cDNA or gDNA that served as material.

As processed by the authors: Scientists estimated how many nucleated cells there were by amplifying reference gene primers. TCRdb's table, derived via immunoSEQ multiplex PCR, lists solely in-frame clones and lacks some. V, J and clone size are those of that table, while D and trimming were read from the DNA. This sample yields more than 300,000 clones, of which roughly 90% are seen a single time; 3% to 5% belongs to the top ten. During the 2 weeks before they entered the study, exposed participants had met someone with a PCR-confirmed or clinician-diagnosed COVID-19 case. The receptor comes from a woman in her 30s who had been exposed to COVID-19. The specimen was PBMCs or T cells enriched from blood (not recorded which).

The CDR3 nucleotides read TGTGCCAGCAGTTTAGTTGCGTCACCCCTCCACTTT. As protein: CASSLVASPLHF. The V gene is TRBV12-3 or TRBV12-4, the J gene TRBJ1-6; unclear D gene. V was trimmed by 1 base and J by 10 bases, leaving 5 bases between them. CDR3 size: 12 residues.